This TCR beta chain was sequenced during a study of T cell responses to AZD1222 COVID-19 vaccine. General observations from the study: Among vaccine-associated CD4 TCRs, coverage spanned spike, with dominance at 160-218 and 743-854. Spike-specific TCR breadth and depth were elevated following two AZD1222 doses. Of the AZD1222 recipients, only five to seven were seropositive at baseline.

A word on this clone: The antigen is undetermined.

Trimming removed 6 bases from V and 0 bases from J; junction bases left unmatched: 4. CDR3 size: 14 residues. Per the germline V gene, CDR1 is MNHEY and CDR2 is SMNVEV (reference sequence). Method: immunoSEQ multiplex PCR; TCRdb's copy keeps in-frame clones and lacks some. This table holds 80,000 to 95,000 clones, 88% found once. The rearrangement uses TRBV27 and TRBJ2-7, with 8 bases matching TRBD1. The source material was peripheral blood, sampled on day 0 of MenACWY control vaccination. The TCR originated in an adult in good health. CDR3 in DNA: TGTGCCAGCAGACTCCAGGGGGCCTCCTACGAGCAGTACTTC. The encoded protein is CASRLQGASYEQYF.